Detailed here is one T cell receptor beta chain. Data came from immunoSEQ multiplex PCR; TCRdb stores just in-frame clones and leaves some out. Seen here are about 1.1 million clones, approximately 80% observed once, and the top ten hold 0.89%. This CDR3 region has 15 residues. Unmatched junction bases numbered 7, after V lost 5 bases and J lost 2 bases. CDR1 and CDR2 (germline): SEHNR, FQNEAQ (reference sequence). These data come from a study of shared clonotypes between healthy human individuals. This TCR was sampled from a man aged 18 to 35 in good health. Some clones in this sample may be carry-over from other donors' samples. The rearrangement links TRBV7-9 to TRBJ2-7; TRBD2 matches 9 bases. Sequencing input: memory CD4+ T cells from PBMCs. As for subset: CD45RA-negative fraction. The CDR3 DNA sequence: TGTGCCAGCAGCCCGAGAGCGGGAGGCGCCTACGAGCAGTACTTC. This encodes CASSPRAGGAYEQYF.